In this sample, the clone carrying this TCR beta chain turned up once. This specimen belongs to a study of preoperative IRX-2 immunotherapy in early breast cancer. Using immunoSEQ multiplex PCR, the repertoire was profiled, and TCRdb retains in-frame clones only, with some absent. The sample shows roughly 99,000 clones, 80% to 90% of them seen only once. Described treatment: preoperative locoregional IRX-2 cytokine immunotherapy. This phase Ib study tested locoregional IRX-2 cytokine immunotherapy given before surgery. The CDR3 runs 13 residues. Trimming pared 7 bases from V and 0 bases from J, leaving 7 bases between. Germline CDR1 reads MNHGY; CDR2 reads SAAAGT.

Sample: tumor tissue, taken after IRX-2 immunotherapy. This TCR was sampled from a human donor with breast cancer. The chain links TRBV6-8 to TRBJ1-3; D is unresolved. CDR3 DNA: TGTGCCAGCACCACACCCTCTGGAAACACCATATATTTT. Protein sequence: CASTTPSGNTIYF.